The source of this TCR beta chain is a study of human T cells and chemical hapten exposure. Study-wide results and caveats: The presence of alopecia in the donors means their immune response may differ from healthy people's. DPC sensitization produced no change in TCRs with frequency above 1 in 1000.

This clonotype was seen ten or more times. The antigen is undetermined. TCRdb reanalysed the RACE reads using MiXCR and keeps one entry per CDR3 protein. Of around 120,000 distinct CDR3 sequences listed, roughly an eighth were seen once; the top ten hold around 0.84%. This CDR3 has 14 amino acids. V dropped 5 bases and J dropped 6 bases, with 11 bases sitting between them. Germline V gives CDR1 SGHTA, CDR2 FQGTGA. The time point denotes: patch test 1, 2 weeks after DPC sensitization. Treatment defined: therapeutic diphenylcyclopropenone sensitization with weekly scalp DPC. Donors were 18 to 70-year-old alopecia patients suitable for DPC.

The sequences come from whole blood, collected in connection with sensitization to the hapten diphenylcyclopropenone (DPC). This receptor was taken from a man between 18 and 29 years old with alopecia areata. Some clones in this sample may be carry-over from other donors' samples. V gene TRBV7-3 combines with J gene TRBJ1-6; D remains ambiguous. Here the CDR3 reads CASSETWVNSPLHF. CDR3 coding DNA: TGTGCCAGCAGCGAAACCTGGGTTAATTCACCCCTCCACTTT. The full variable domain, completed using reference TRBV7-3 and TRBJ1-6, is GAGVSQTPSNKVTEKGKYVELRCDPISGHTALYWYRQSLGQGPEFLIYFQGTGAADDSGLPNDRFFAVRPEGSVSTLKIQRTERGDSAVYLCASSETWVNSPLHFGNGTRLTVT.